Presented here are 30 T cell receptor beta chains from one specimen sequenced in a study of blood T cells in healthy people across ages. With a J-beta primer mix and a sample-barcoded 5' primer, a second PCR ran about 6 to 11 cycles. Via MiXCR, TCRdb re-called the 5' RACE reads, giving one row per CDR3 protein. The table has hundreds of thousands of distinct CDR3 sequences, 35% to 50% seen once. Sequencing used blood. The receptors stem from a man aged 80 or over in good health.

The DNA for the CDR3 is TGTGCCAGCAGCTTAGATATAGCGGGAGATAATGAGCAGTTCTTC. Translated, it gives CASSLDIAGDNEQFF. The rearrangement joins TRBV11-3 to TRBJ2-1, with 9 bases lining up with TRBD2. This CDR3 region has 15 residues. Germline V lookup: CDR1 SGHNT, CDR2 YENEEA. The V gene end was trimmed by 0 bases and the J gene end by 7 bases; junction bases not matched to a gene: 4.

The V call is TRBV20-1, the J call TRBJ2-5; D is uncertain. This CDR3 spans 16 amino acids. Trimming pared 1 base from V and 2 bases from J, leaving 17 bases between. Looked up from germline, CDR1 is DFQATT and CDR2 is SNEGSKA (reference sequence). The CDR3, as DNA: TGCAGTGCTAGAGTGGAGTCTAGGCAACTTCAAGAGACCCAGTACTTC. Residues: CSARVESRQLQETQYF.

The chain links TRBV7-2 to TRBJ1-5, with a weak D call TRBD1 (5 bases). Germline V gene lookup returns CDR1 SGHTA and CDR2 FQGNSA. Trimming left V 5 bases short and J 5 bases short, with 13 bases between. This CDR3 is 14 amino acids long. This CDR3 reads CASSPIRGDQPQHF. The CDR3 DNA is TGTGCCAGCAGCCCTATCCGGGGGGATCAGCCCCAGCATTTT.

This clonotype was observed a handful of times. This chain connects TRBV7-8 to TRBJ1-1; unclear D gene. Trimming took off 5 bases at V and 3 bases at J, with 7 bases between the two ends. The CDR3 has 12 residues. CDR1 is SGHVS, CDR2 FQNEAQ, per germline. Written as DNA, the CDR3 is TGTGCCAGCAGCCCGGGGTACACTGAAGCTTTCTTT. It encodes CASSPGYTEAFF.

In its sample, this clonotype was seen a few times. This chain links TRBV5-1 with TRBJ2-5; D remains ambiguous. CDR1 is SGHRS and CDR2 is YFSETQ in the germline V gene. This CDR3 has 15 amino acids. V lost 0 bases and J 5 bases, leaving 14 bases between the germline ends. CDR3: CASSLGSTPEETQYF. The CDR3 bases are TGCGCCAGCAGCTTGGGGTCGACCCCAGAGGAGACCCAGTACTTC.

The chain has TRBV7-3 and TRBJ1-6; perhaps TRBD1 as D (5 bases). The CDR3 is 15 residues long. CDR1 is SGHTA and CDR2 is FQGTGA in the germline V gene. Trimming removed 8 bases from V and 9 bases from J, with 20 bases in between. The CDR3 here is CASGSRVGAGSPLHF. In DNA, the CDR3 is TGTGCCAGCGGCTCCAGGGTCGGAGCGGGTTCACCCCTCCACTTT.

This clonotype has a handful of counts. This rearrangement joins TRBV11-2 to TRBJ2-1, with 8 bases that match TRBD2. Germline loops: CDR1 SGHAT, CDR2 FQNNGV. The CDR3 contains 14 residues. J lost 2 bases, V lost 6 bases, and 3 bases had no gene match. The CDR3 sequence is CASRAGLAYNEQFF. Written as DNA, the CDR3 is TGTGCCAGCAGGGCGGGACTAGCCTACAATGAGCAGTTCTTC.

This clonotype was detected a few times. The chain carries TRBV7-2 and TRBJ2-5; D uncertain. Per germline, CDR1 SGHTA and CDR2 FQGNSA. The CDR3 runs 16 residues. V was cut by 4 bases and J by 0 bases, with 15 bases left in between. This CDR3 is CASSSRVIGNQETQYF. The CDR3 nucleotides are TGTGCCAGCAGCTCCCGGGTGATAGGGAACCAAGAGACCCAGTACTTC.

Of note for this clonotype: A read error may account for a junction end that differs from germline. The V and J genes are TRBV12-3 or TRBV12-4 and TRBJ2-3; D perhaps matches TRBD1 (6 bases). The CDR3 length is 15 residues. The CDR3 sequence is CASSLTRGTTDAQYF. DNA for the CDR3: TGTGCCAGCAGTTTAACAAGAGGGACAACAGATGCGCAGTATTTT.

The chain couples TRBV10-3 to TRBJ1-1; D uncertain. The CDR3 is 15 residues long. Trimming removed 0 bases at V and 4 bases at J, with 12 bases between. Germline V gene sequence: CDR1 ENHRY, CDR2 SYGVKD. As DNA, the CDR3 is TGTGCCATCAGTGAGTCGATGGCTGGGGTCACTGAAGCTTTCTTT. Amino acids: CAISESMAGVTEAFF.

The chain joins TRBV7-2 to TRBJ2-3; possible D gene TRBD1, 6 bases. CDR3 length equals 15 residues. CDR1 SGHTA and CDR2 FQGNSA come from the germline V gene. The V gene lost 1 base and the J gene lost 4 bases, with 12 bases spanning the gap. CDR3 region: CASSLVGGLADTQYF. Written as DNA, the CDR3 is TGTGCCAGCAGCTTAGTAGGGGGATTGGCAGATACGCAGTATTTT.

This clonotype has a single count. Given a much more abundant clone one base away, this may be a read error. This sequence joins TRBV12-3 or TRBV12-4 and TRBJ1-2; TRBD1 might be the D (6 bases). This CDR3 is 13 amino acids long. Deletions cut 10 bases from V and 4 bases from J, with 16 bases between. The CDR3 region has the DNA TGTGCCATCAGGGGCGAGGGCCCCTATGGCTACACCTTC. It translates to CAIRGEGPYGYTF.

A note on this clonotype: This may be a read error: a much more frequent sequence differs by one nucleotide. The chain combines TRBV6-5 with TRBJ2-5, with TRBD1 identical over 7 bases. Germline lookup yields CDR1 MNHEY and CDR2 SVGAGI. Trimming removed 5 bases from V and 11 bases from J; junction bases left unmatched: 20. There are 16 residues in the CDR3. CDR3 nucleotides: TGTGCCAGCAGTCCCCAGGGGGTATCCGGGTTAAATGAGCAGTACTTC. Protein sequence: CASSPQGVSGLNEQYF.

V gene TRBV11-3 combines with J gene TRBJ2-1; TRBD2 might be the D (6 bases). The germline V and J ends were trimmed by 2 bases and 7 bases, with 9 bases remaining between them. Germline V gene lookup returns CDR1 SGHNT and CDR2 YENEEA. The CDR3 spans 13 residues. Here the CDR3 reads CASSLYGRNEQFF. The CDR3 nucleotides are TGTGCCAGCAGCTTATATGGGAGGAATGAGCAGTTCTTC.

This clonotype was seen a handful of times. The rearrangement joins TRBV6-1 to TRBJ2-1; a weak D match, TRBD2 (5 bases). The CDR3 spans 13 residues. The germline V gene encodes CDR1 MNHNS and CDR2 SASEGT. The V end was cut by 6 bases, the J end by 5 bases, with 11 bases between. CDR3 region: CASSPTTHNEQFF. The CDR3 coding sequence is TGTGCCAGCAGCCCGACTACCCACAATGAGCAGTTCTTC.

With regard to this clonotype: A much more abundant neighbour one base away suggests this may be a read error. The chain carries TRBV29-1 and TRBJ2-6; a weak D match, TRBD1 (5 bases). The CDR3 is 13 amino acids. Germline V gives CDR1 SQVTM, CDR2 ANQGSEA. Here the CDR3 reads CSVQGSGADVLTF. DNA for the CDR3: TGCAGCGTCCAGGGATCTGGGGCCGACGTCCTGACTTTC.

This clonotype was counted at least ten times. The gene calls are TRBV27 and TRBJ2-1, with 10 bases matching TRBD2. Germline V lookup: CDR1 MNHEY, CDR2 SMNVEV (reference sequence). The ends lost 6 bases at V and 1 base at J; junction bases unmatched: 6. The CDR3 sequence is 16 residues long. CDR3 in DNA: TGTGCCAGCAGCTCCCCAGCGGGAGGGTCCTACAATGAGCAGTTCTTC. Residues: CASSSPAGGSYNEQFF.

This clonotype was detected ten times or more. The rearrangement links TRBV7-3 to TRBJ2-1; a weak D match, TRBD2 (5 bases). In germline, CDR1 is SGHTA, CDR2 FQGTGA. Trimming cost V 5 bases and J 1 base, with 9 bases left between them. The CDR3 is made up of 14 amino acids. The CDR3 nucleotides read TGTGCCAGCAGCCCCGGACTGTCCTACAATGAGCAGTTCTTC. It codes for CASSPGLSYNEQFF.

The chain has TRBV12-3 or TRBV12-4 and TRBJ1-1, with D tentatively TRBD1 (5 bases). CDR3 size: 13 residues. V was trimmed by 5 bases and J by 4 bases, leaving 11 bases between them. DNA of the CDR3: TGTGCCAGCAGTGTACGGCAGGGCACTGAAGCTTTCTTT. It encodes CASSVRQGTEAFF.

V is TRBV5-1 and J is TRBJ2-7; D remains ambiguous. Germline values: CDR1 SGHRS, CDR2 YFSETQ. Trimming left V 6 bases short and J 0 bases short, with 16 bases between. The CDR3 length is 15 residues. The CDR3 spells CASTSGESRSYEQYF. Here the CDR3 DNA reads TGCGCCAGCACCTCCGGTGAGAGCCGCTCCTACGAGCAGTACTTC.

Ten or more counts support this clonotype. The chain carries TRBV2 and TRBJ2-1, with TRBD2 identical over 9 bases. This CDR3 has 15 amino acids. After removal of 5 bases from V and 3 bases from J, the junction contained 5 bases not matched to a gene. Germline CDR1 and CDR2: SNHLY and FYNNEI. This CDR3 is CASSNSGRRYNEQFF. Written as DNA, the CDR3 is TGTGCCAGCAGTAATAGCGGGAGACGCTACAATGAGCAGTTCTTC.

This clonotype appeared a few times. The chain is built from TRBV20-1 and TRBJ2-1; 12 bases agree with TRBD2. CDR3 size: 15 residues. Losses at the gene ends were 3 bases for V and 6 bases for J; bases not matched to a gene: 6. The germline CDR1 and CDR2 sequences are DFQATT and SNEGSKA (reference sequence). The CDR3 reads CSARSGLAGRNEQFF. In DNA, the CDR3 is TGCAGTGCTAGGTCAGGACTAGCGGGACGCAATGAGCAGTTCTTC.

This chain links TRBV12-3 or TRBV12-4 with TRBJ2-5, with 8 bases fitting TRBD1. V lost 5 bases to trimming and J lost 5 bases; unmatched junction nucleotides: 4. This CDR3 comprises 13 residues. CDR3 sequence reads: CASSDRGRETQYF. The CDR3 DNA is TGTGCCAGCAGTGACAGGGGACGGGAGACCCAGTACTTC.

The genes are TRBV15 and TRBJ2-3, with 9 bases lining up with TRBD2. The CDR3 covers 15 residues. V lost 1 base to trimming and J lost 5 bases; unmatched junction nucleotides: 4. CDR1 is LNHNV and CDR2 is YYDKDF in the germline V gene (reference sequence). CDR3 DNA: TGTGCCACCAGCAGAGCTAGCGGGACCCAAGATACGCAGTATTTT. It specifies CATSRASGTQDTQYF.

The V call is TRBV7-9, the J call TRBJ2-6; D might be TRBD1 (6 bases). CDR1 is SEHNR, CDR2 FQNEAQ, per germline (reference sequence). The CDR3 spans 16 residues. The V end lost 5 bases, the J end lost 0 bases, and 11 bases lay between the germline ends. The CDR3 DNA sequence: TGTGCCAGCAGCCGACTGACAGGCTCTGGGGCCAACGTCCTGACTTTC. This sequence encodes CASSRLTGSGANVLTF.

This clonotype has a count of ten or more. The V gene is TRBV9, the J gene TRBJ2-7; possible D gene TRBD2, 6 bases. The germline CDR1 and CDR2 sequences are SGDLS and YYNGEE. V was cut by 0 bases and J by 3 bases, with 13 bases left in between. This CDR3 comprises 15 residues. Here the CDR3 DNA reads TGTGCCAGCAGCGTAGCTGGAGGGAGGAGCTACGAGCAGTACTTC. It encodes CASSVAGGRSYEQYF.

This clonotype has a handful of counts. V and J are TRBV7-9 and TRBJ2-7, with D possibly TRBD2 on 6 matching bases. The ends were cut back, 5 bases at V and 5 bases at J, with 19 bases in the middle. This CDR3 is built from 15 residues. Germline CDR1 is SEHNR and CDR2 is FQNEAQ (reference sequence). CDR3 nucleotide sequence: TGTGCCAGCAGCGACAGTGGTGGGGAGGAGGACGAGCAGTACTTC. Protein sequence: CASSDSGGEEDEQYF.

As for this clonotype: The junction differs from germline at one of its ends, possibly a read error. This chain joins TRBV7-2 and TRBJ2-3; D not resolved. CDR1 and CDR2 from the germline V gene are SGHTA and FQGNSA. This CDR3 has 15 amino acids. CDR3 sequence: CAGSLLGGSTDTQYF. CDR3 coding DNA: TGTGCCGGCAGCCTCCTAGGCGGAAGCACAGATACGCAGTATTTT. The full variable domain, in which reference TRBV7-2 and TRBJ2-3 provide the parts outside the CDR3, is GAGVSQSPSNKVTEKGKDVELRCDPISGHTALYWYRQSLGQGLEFLIYFQGNSAPDKSGLPSDRFSAERTGGSVSTLTIQRTQQEDSAVYLCAGSLLGGSTDTQYFGPGTRLTVL.

At least ten counts were recorded for this clonotype. The V call is TRBV5-1, the J call TRBJ2-5; tentatively, D is TRBD1 (5 bases). The germline gives CDR1 SGHRS, CDR2 YFSETQ. The CDR3 sequence is 13 residues long. Trimming removed 4 bases at V and 3 bases at J, with 10 bases between. CDR3 coding DNA: TGCGCCAGCAGCCCCGACAGAAAAGAGACCCAGTACTTC. It translates to CASSPDRKETQYF.

The chain joins TRBV20-1 to TRBJ2-7, with D possibly TRBD1 on 5 matching bases. The V and J ends lost 6 bases and 0 bases respectively, with 15 bases between them. Looked up from germline, CDR1 is DFQATT and CDR2 is SNEGSKA (reference sequence). The CDR3 consists of 14 residues. In nucleotides, the CDR3 is TGCAGTGCCATCTCGACAGTGTTCTCCTACGAGCAGTACTTC. It encodes CSAISTVFSYEQYF.